This TCR beta chain comes out of a study of cytomegalovirus exposure and HLA in healthy donors (dated by TCRdb to 2017 to 2019). Regarding the study in general: An earlier analysis of approximately 640 of the donors reported 250 to 300 Gb of sequence data and 100 million to 130 million unique TCR beta sequences from roughly 180 million T cells. A few DR-DQ haplotypes were treated as single units for association and clustering because of strong linkage in the cohort. HLA typing covered class I and class II loci at four-digit resolution. Of the roughly 400 genotyped donors, approximately 82% fell in the genetic ancestry cluster associated with self-reported Caucasian donors. Across some 400 genotyped donors of the cohort, an average of approximately 240,000 unique TCR beta nucleotide sequences per donor were sequenced, and 15% to 20% of those sequences were non-productive. Approximately 300 gigabases of sequencing data and about 92 million unique TCR sequences made up an early release that covered under 750 HLA-typed donors. A later analysis re-analyzed previously published TCR beta repertoires from approximately 670 donors and added high-resolution HLA genotyping to study TCR occurrence patterns. In a later genetic analysis, genome-wide SNP genotypes for about 60% of the 666 donors were used, and that subset was treated as a discovery cohort. The number of typed donors differed by locus: about 620-630 for A, B, C, DRB1 and DQB1; 500 to 550 for DQA1; 606 for DPA1; and some 470 for DPB1. Rather than drawing on any new phenotypic data, the later analysis identified candidate immune exposures from TCR beta sequences and the way those sequences occurred across donors. Every repertoire in the discovery cohort had been generated on one and the same sequencing platform. In an earlier analysis of 550 to 700 of the donors, high-throughput TCR beta sequencing was used to judge whether each TCR beta V gene segment behaved as functional or pseudogenic. The study was designed to test whether signatures of past pathogen exposure could be identified by cataloging public T cell receptors. The T cell repertoires of several hundred subjects were profiled by immunosequencing and related to cytomegalovirus serostatus. The study combined high-throughput TCR immunosequencing, statistical association of individual TCRs with disease status, and machine learning to predict cytomegalovirus infection status. Besides the first cohort of 666 subjects, a separate validation cohort made up of 95 to 150 different subjects was used. Donor age, sex, ethnicity and CMV serostatus were compiled together with the repertoire data.

As for this clone: This clone's antigen is unknown. The sample holds no much larger clone one base away, and base qualities are not on file.

Ends trimmed: V by 2 bases, J by 6 bases; bases unmatched to a gene: 1. The cysteine opens and the phenylalanine closes a CDR3 of 12 amino acids. Only the CDR3 part of the read is kept: 36 bases, read in frame from the first base. The germline V gene specifies SGHRS as CDR1 and YFSETQ as CDR2. The method was the immunoSEQ multiplex PCR assay. A mixture of 60 forward primers for TCR Vbeta segments and 13 reverse primers for TCR Jbeta segments was used in the multiplex PCR. The CDR3 region of rearranged TCR beta genes was amplified from genomic DNA by a multiplex PCR assay. The amplified TCR beta libraries were sequenced on the Illumina HiSeq System as 87-base-pair reads. Concerning the study's data processing: In a later analysis, 80 million or so unique TCR beta chains were counted across the 666 repertoires, and roughly 10 million of these chains were shared by at least two donors. To remove PCR and sequencing errors, raw reads were error-corrected and collapsed into unique sequences using a nearest-neighbor algorithm that merged closely related sequences. To assign V, D and J gene segments, CDR3 sequences were aligned to IMGT reference sequences. For a sequence to be retained, a match of at least six nucleotides was required to both a V gene segment and a J gene segment. A rearrangement was called productive if the CDR3 had no stop codons and remained in frame with V and J, and every other rearrangement was called non-productive. CDR3 was defined according to IMGT convention as the region running from the second conserved V-encoded cysteine to the conserved J-encoded phenylalanine. The earlier analysis of approximately 590 of the donors excluded any sequence lacking an unambiguous match to a single V gene segment. An earlier analysis of several hundred of the donors classified V segments as functional when productive rearrangements were above 56.7% and as segregating when the standard deviation between donors was above 5%. A statistical classification framework was developed to diagnose cytomegalovirus status using the catalog of TCR beta chain sequences. V and J gene assignment, in a later analysis, came from comparing TCR nucleotide sequences with IMGT/GENE-DB human TR gene sequences. In a later analysis, CDR3 sequences and most-parsimonious VDJ recombination scenarios were assigned using the TCRdist pipeline. A later analysis defined each TCR beta chain by its CDR3 amino acid sequence plus V-gene family, and excluded reads lacking a unique V-gene family. A later analysis removed several hundred highly shared, low-generation-probability nucleotide sequences to deal with suspected cross-contamination and a sequencing artifact. For each public chain, a later analysis derived a clonal expansion index from normalized ranks of inferred template counts within each repertoire. In a later analysis, generation probabilities were computed with a VDJ recombination model fitted to out-of-frame rearrangements, and the resulting probabilities were checked against IGoR. In a later analysis, TCR-TCR, TCR-HLA and TCR-CMV co-occurrence was scored with hypergeometric tests, and a repertoire-size bias correction was applied to TCR pairs. False discovery rates were estimated in a later analysis by permuting HLA or CMV assignments 20 times. In a later analysis, co-occurring TCRs were grouped with DBSCAN, and TCRdist sequence similarity was added when clustering was performed within HLA-allele-positive subsets. Repertoires with fewer than 30,000 or more than 120,000 public chains were left out of co-occurrence clustering, as were about 5 repertoires with anomalous nucleotide sharing. TCRdb provides this immuneACCESS table in a form limited to in-frame rearrangements. Some clones are lacking; in checked studies, under half of them reflect an unresolved V gene, and why the rest are absent is not known. V and J calls and clone size are given by that table; D and trimming were obtained from the DNA. This sample has around 130,000 clones in its table, and more than 70% of those were observed once. Around 0.92% of the sample is taken by the ten largest.

The cohort consisted of hundreds of healthy bone marrow donors. At the time of sampling, every cohort member was nominally healthy, though immune exposures that went unrecorded were likely present. Of the roughly 700 cohort members, about 290 had a positive CMV serostatus and about 400 had a negative one, while no CMV serostatus was recorded for the donor. A peripheral blood sample was provided by each donor, and peripheral blood mononuclear cells were used for TCR beta sequencing. Genomic DNA was extracted from the blood cell samples with the Qiagen DNeasy Blood Extraction Kit. Overall results and qualifications from the work: About 17 rarely observed V segments, including chromosome 9 orphons, were excluded from the earlier analysis of several hundred of the donors because counts were too low. The presence/absence analyses assumed that sequencing depth was roughly uniform across donors, and that assumption may not be true. A group of highly shared sequence variants was considered likely to be a technical artifact of the sequencing pipeline. The cohort was sequenced for TCR beta chains only, and without alpha or paired-chain data the features that could be detected were limited. Compared with equally common non-associated chains, HLA-associated TCR beta chains in a later analysis were more clonally expanded and had lower generation probabilities. According to a later analysis, most CMV-associated TCR beta chains appeared to be HLA-restricted, and the HLA associations seemed to be driven largely by CMV exposure. CMV serostatus was the only immune exposure information available for the cohort. HLA typing was unavailable for some donors at each locus, so association tests used only the typed subset. Across donors, most TCR sequences were observed very rarely, whereas some public TCRs were present in many individuals. V-gene and J-gene trimming of TCR beta chains was associated with a missense DCLRE1C variant in a later genetic analysis, and the association was replicated in an independent cohort. An earlier analysis of 450 to 750 of the donors showed that most TCR beta V segments appeared in productive rearrangements either about 90% or about 30% of the time, which broadly matched IMGT annotations. According to a later analysis, TCR association rates differed among HLA loci, with DRB1 alleles showing the most associated TCRs and HLA-C alleles showing the fewest. It was suggested by the authors that the approach could potentially be generalized to other disease states and immunological phenotypes. A further reported finding was that TCR beta sequences accurately predicted the HLA-A and HLA-B alleles for most subjects in the first cohort. In vitro tests confirmed that a few of the cytomegalovirus-associated TCR beta chains recognize cytomegalovirus antigens. The study listed over 150 TCR beta chains as associated with cytomegalovirus. A later genetic analysis reported fewer N-insertions in productive TCRs among donors in an Asian-associated ancestry cluster than the approximately 700-donor mean. Linkage disequilibrium might explain the correlated functional status among segregating V segments, but an unknown experimental factor could not be excluded. When HLA alleles, especially DR and DQ, strongly co-occurred, attributing TCR associations to individual alleles was difficult. At a false discovery rate of 0.05, a later analysis linked 16,000 or so TCR beta sequences to specific HLA alleles. Cytomegalovirus status was reported to be diagnosed by the classifier with high specificity and sensitivity in both the original and validation cohorts. The 87-base-pair reads could not distinguish some IMGT-functional V segments, including TRBV6-2 and TRBV6-3, so those segments were excluded. According to a later analysis, parvovirus B19, influenza, CMV and Epstein-Barr virus appeared linked to several top co-occurrence clusters.

In this chain, TRBV5-1 is recombined with TRBJ1-2, with 7 bases in between that match TRBD1. Sequenced material: PBMCs. The receptor comes from a human donor in good health. The sequence in DNA is TGCGCCAGCAGCTTTACAGGGGATGGCTACACCTTC. The resulting protein is CASSFTGDGYTF.